Listed below are T cell receptor beta chains from one sample, sequenced in a study of neoadjuvant anti-PD-1 for oral cavity cancer. The assay was immunoSEQ multiplex PCR, and TCRdb's table has in-frame clones only and misses some. The sample contains some 15,000 clones, about 67% of which appear only once. The sequencing here drew on PBMCs, taken before nivolumab (anti-PD-1) treatment. The receptors come from a person between 35 and 79 years old with oral cavity squamous cell carcinoma. CDR3s leave out the opening cysteine and the closing phenylalanine or tryptophan. Each record gives: CDR3 length, V gene, J gene, CDR3 protein.

11	TRBV5-1	TRBJ1-3	ASTVGSGNTIY
16	TRBV11-2	TRBJ2-1	ASSLDRTSGRPHNEQF
14	TRBV9	TRBJ1-2	ASSVHKVGQIDGYT
11	TRBV2	TRBJ2-1	ASSGTGGNEQF
11	TRBV5-1	TRBJ2-7	ASRAGEAYEQY
13	TRBV2	TRBJ2-1	ASSVSGLALNEQF
13	TRBV5-6	TRBJ2-2	ASSRPKGNTGELF
12	TRBV19	TRBJ1-2	ASTKDRGNYGYT
14	TRBV6-1	TRBJ2-3	ASSEALGSGTDTQY
16	TRBV6-1	TRBJ2-2	ASSELVGGTSSSGELF
12	TRBV4-2	TRBJ2-5	ASSQVPGVETQY
14	TRBV5-1	TRBJ2-1	ASIEHAGVGGSEQF
11	TRBV6-5	TRBJ1-2	ASSLSQGWGYT
10	TRBV14	TRBJ1-5	ASSQPRGPQH
10	TRBV10-2	TRBJ1-3	ASSDQGNTIY
13	TRBV7-9	TRBJ2-5	ASSLSGTVQETQY
11	TRBV5-1	TRBJ1-1	ASSLQEGTEAF
10	TRBV19	TRBJ2-3	ASRGGTDTQY
12	TRBV7-7	TRBJ2-5	ASSLDYTAETQY
13	TRBV5-1	TRBJ2-1	ASSWGGTSGNEQF
13	TRBV6-1	TRBJ2-2	ASSLTGLNTGELF
9	TRBV6-5	TRBJ1-4	ANYKNEKLF
12	TRBV7-6	TRBJ2-7	ASSLDVWRPEQY
12	TRBV6-6	TRBJ1-5	ASSYEGSGQPQH
12	TRBV11-2	TRBJ2-1	ASSLSGSSGQQF
12	TRBV7-8	TRBJ2-5	ASSFILEQETQY
13	TRBV6-1	TRBJ2-3	ASSVTLSSTDTQY
14	TRBV5-5	TRBJ2-5	ASSLGDRGDQETQY
10	TRBV5-1	TRBJ2-7	ASSLRWDEQY
11	TRBV10-3	TRBJ2-2	AISGQSTGELF
9	TRBV5-6	TRBJ1-1	ASKLREEAF
13	TRBV6-5	TRBJ2-7	ASSYSAEGGYEQY
11	TRBV19	TRBJ2-7	ASSASGTYEQY
12	TRBV6-1	TRBJ1-1	ASSYRGLGTEAF
10	TRBV11-2	TRBJ2-1	ASSPNHNEQF
17	TRBV4-1	TRBJ2-7	ASSQAPRHTRNYTYEQY
13	TRBV30	TRBJ2-7	AWSVGRGSPYEQY
12	TRBV5-1	TRBJ2-2	ASSLDWNTGELF
11	TRBV10-1	TRBJ2-2	ASSARFTGELF
13	TRBV12-2	TRBJ1-1	ASRPPRSLNTEAF
11	TRBV6-1	TRBJ2-5	ASTFTRGETQY
14	TRBV4-1	TRBJ2-3	ASSQDLPGAGDTQY
12	TRBV29-1	TRBJ2-2	SVFFGQDTGELF
11	TRBV30	TRBJ1-1	AGAEGGSTEAF
15	TRBV13	TRBJ1-1	ASSWGTGGDLGTEAF
13	TRBV28	TRBJ1-4	ASSPQGGRNEKLF
12	TRBV5-4	TRBJ2-7	ASSLAGVAYEQY
12	TRBV5-1	TRBJ2-3	ASSLGRVVDTQY
14	TRBV6-1	TRBJ2-1	ASSQASGQGDNEQF
13	TRBV5-1	TRBJ2-7	ASSENQGAQREQY
13	TRBV11-1	TRBJ2-7	ASSLGPGGKYEQY
11	TRBV5-6	TRBJ2-4	ASSLLLKNIQY
11	TRBV27	TRBJ2-7	ASRDRGTYEQY